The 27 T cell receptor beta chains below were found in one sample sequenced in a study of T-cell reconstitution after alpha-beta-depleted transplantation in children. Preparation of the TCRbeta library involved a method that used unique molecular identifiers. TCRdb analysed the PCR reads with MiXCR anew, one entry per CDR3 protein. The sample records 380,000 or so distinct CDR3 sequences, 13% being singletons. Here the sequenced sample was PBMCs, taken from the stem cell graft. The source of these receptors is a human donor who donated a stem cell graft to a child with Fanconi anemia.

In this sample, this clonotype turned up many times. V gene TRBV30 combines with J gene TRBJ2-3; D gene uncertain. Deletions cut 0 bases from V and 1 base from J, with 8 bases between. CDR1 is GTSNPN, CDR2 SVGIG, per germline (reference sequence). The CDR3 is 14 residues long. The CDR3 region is CAWSVLGGTDTQYF. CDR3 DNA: TGTGCCTGGAGTGTATTAGGAGGCACAGATACGCAGTATTTT.

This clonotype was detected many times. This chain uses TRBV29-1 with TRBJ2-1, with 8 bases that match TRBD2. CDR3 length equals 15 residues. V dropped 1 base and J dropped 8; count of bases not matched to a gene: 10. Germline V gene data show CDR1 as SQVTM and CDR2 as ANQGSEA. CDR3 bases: TGCAGCGTTGAAGGCCGGGGGGGCCGGTTCGATGAGCAGTTCTTC. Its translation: CSVEGRGGRFDEQFF.

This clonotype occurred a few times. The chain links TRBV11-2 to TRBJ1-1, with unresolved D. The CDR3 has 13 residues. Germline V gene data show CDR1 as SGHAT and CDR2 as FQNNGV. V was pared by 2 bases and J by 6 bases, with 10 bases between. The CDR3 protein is CASSLPPHSEAFF. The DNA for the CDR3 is TGTGCCAGCAGCTTACCCCCCCATTCTGAAGCTTTCTTT. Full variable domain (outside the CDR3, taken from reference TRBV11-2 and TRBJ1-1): EAGVAQSPRYKIIEKRQSVAFWCNPISGHATLYWYQQILGQGPKLLIQFQNNGVVDDSQLPKDRFSAERLKGVDSTLKIQPAKLEDSAVYLCASSLPPHSEAFFGQGTRLTVV.

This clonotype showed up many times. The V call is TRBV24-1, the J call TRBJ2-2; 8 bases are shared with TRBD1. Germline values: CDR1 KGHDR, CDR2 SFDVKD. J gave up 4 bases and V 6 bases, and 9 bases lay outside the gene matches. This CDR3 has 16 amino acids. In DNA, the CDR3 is TGTGCCACCAGTACTTCCGGGACAGGACTCACCGGGGAGCTGTTTTTT. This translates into CATSTSGTGLTGELFF.

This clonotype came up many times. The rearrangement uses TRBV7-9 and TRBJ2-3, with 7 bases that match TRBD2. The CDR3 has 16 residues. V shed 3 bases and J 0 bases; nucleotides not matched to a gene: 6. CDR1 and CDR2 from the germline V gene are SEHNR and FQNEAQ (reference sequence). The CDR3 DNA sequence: TGTGCCAGCAGCTTTGGACTAGATTCGAGCACAGATACGCAGTATTTT. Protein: CASSFGLDSSTDTQYF.

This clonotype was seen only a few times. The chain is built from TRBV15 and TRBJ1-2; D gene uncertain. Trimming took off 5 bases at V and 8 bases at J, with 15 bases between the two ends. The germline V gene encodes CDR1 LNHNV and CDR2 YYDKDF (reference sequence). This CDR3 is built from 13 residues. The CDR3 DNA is TGTGCCACCAGCGAACCGGGATCCTACGGCTACACCTTC. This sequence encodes CATSEPGSYGYTF.

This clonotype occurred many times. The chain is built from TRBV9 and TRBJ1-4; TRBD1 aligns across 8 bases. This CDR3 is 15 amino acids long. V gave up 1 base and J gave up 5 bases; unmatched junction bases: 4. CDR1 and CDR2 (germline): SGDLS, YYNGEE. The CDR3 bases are TGTGCCAGCAGCGTAACGGACAGGGAGAATGAAAAACTGTTTTTT. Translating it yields CASSVTDRENEKLFF.

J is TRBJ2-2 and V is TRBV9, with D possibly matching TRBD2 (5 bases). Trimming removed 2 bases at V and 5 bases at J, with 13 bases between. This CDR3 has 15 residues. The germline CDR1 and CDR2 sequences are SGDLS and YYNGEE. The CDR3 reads CASSVSGVFTGELFF. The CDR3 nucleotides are TGTGCCAGCAGCGTGAGCGGCGTCTTTACCGGGGAGCTGTTTTTT.

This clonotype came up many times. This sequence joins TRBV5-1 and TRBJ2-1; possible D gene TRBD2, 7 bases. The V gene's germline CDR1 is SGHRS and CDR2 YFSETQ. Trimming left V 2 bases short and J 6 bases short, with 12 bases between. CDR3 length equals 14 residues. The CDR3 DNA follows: TGCGCCAGCAGCTTCCAGGGAGGGGGCAATGAGCAGTTCTTC. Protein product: CASSFQGGGNEQFF.

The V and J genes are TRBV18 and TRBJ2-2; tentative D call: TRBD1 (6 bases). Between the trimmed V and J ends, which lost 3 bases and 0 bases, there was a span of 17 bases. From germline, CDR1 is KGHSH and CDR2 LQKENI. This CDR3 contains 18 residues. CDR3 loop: CASSPVQVGATNTGELFF. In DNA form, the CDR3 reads TGTGCCAGCTCACCGGTTCAGGTGGGGGCGACGAACACCGGGGAGCTGTTTTTT.

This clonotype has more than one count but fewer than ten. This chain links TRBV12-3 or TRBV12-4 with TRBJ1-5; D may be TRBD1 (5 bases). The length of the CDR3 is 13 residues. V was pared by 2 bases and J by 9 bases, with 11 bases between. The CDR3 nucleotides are TGTGCCAGCAGTTTATCAGAGGGGCTGCCCCAGCATTTT. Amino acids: CASSLSEGLPQHF.

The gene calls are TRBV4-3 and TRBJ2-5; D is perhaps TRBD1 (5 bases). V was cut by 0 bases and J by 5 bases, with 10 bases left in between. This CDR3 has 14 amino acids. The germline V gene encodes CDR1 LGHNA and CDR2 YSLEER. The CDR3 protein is CASSQEYPGETQYF. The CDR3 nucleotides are TGCGCCAGCAGCCAAGAGTATCCAGGGGAGACCCAGTACTTC.

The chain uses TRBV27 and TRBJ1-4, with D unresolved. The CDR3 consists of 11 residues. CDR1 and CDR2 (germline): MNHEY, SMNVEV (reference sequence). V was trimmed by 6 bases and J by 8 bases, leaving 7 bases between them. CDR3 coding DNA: TGTGCCAGCAGATTGGGCGAAAAACTGTTTTTT. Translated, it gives CASRLGEKLFF.

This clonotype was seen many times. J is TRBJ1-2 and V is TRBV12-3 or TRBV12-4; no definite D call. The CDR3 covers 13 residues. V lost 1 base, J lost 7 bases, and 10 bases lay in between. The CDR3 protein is CASSLEVFAGYTF. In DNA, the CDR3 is TGTGCCAGCAGTTTAGAAGTCTTCGCTGGCTACACCTTC.

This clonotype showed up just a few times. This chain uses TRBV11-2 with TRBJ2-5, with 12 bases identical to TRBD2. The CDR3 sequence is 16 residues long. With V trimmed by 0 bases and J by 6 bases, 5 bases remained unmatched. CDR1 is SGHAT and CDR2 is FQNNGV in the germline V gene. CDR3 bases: TGTGCCAGCAGCTTAGAGGGGACTAGCGGGTCAAAGACCCAGTACTTC. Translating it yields CASSLEGTSGSKTQYF.

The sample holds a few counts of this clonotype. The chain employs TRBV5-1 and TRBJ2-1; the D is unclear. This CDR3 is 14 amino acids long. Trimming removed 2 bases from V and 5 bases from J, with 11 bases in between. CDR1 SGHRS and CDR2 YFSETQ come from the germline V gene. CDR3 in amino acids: CASSLTGNDNEQFF. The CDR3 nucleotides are TGCGCCAGCAGCTTAACTGGGAACGACAATGAGCAGTTCTTC.

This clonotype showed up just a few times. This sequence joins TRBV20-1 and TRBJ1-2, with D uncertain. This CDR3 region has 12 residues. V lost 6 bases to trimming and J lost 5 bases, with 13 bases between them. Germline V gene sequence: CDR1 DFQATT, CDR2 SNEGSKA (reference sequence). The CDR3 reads CSATVPGYGYTF. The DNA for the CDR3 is TGCAGTGCGACGGTCCCTGGGTATGGCTACACCTTC.

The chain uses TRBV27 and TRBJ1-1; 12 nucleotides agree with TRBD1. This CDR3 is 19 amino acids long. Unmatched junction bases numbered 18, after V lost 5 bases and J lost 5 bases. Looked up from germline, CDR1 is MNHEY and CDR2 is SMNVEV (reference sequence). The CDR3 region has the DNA TGTGCCAGCAGTCCGTTCCTCCGCCGGGGACAGGGGGCGCGTACTGAAGCTTTCTTT. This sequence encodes CASSPFLRRGQGARTEAFF.

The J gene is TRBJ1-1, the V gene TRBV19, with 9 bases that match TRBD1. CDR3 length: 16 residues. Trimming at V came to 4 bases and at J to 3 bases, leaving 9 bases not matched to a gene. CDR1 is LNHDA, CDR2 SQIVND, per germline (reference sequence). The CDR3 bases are TGTGCCAGTAGTAGTCGCACAGGGGGCCTGGACACTGAAGCTTTCTTT. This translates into CASSSRTGGLDTEAFF.

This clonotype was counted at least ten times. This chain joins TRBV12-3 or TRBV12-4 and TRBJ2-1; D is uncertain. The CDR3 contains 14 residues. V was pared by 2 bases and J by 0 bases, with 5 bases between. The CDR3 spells CASSLLSSYNEQFF. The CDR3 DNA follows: TGTGCCAGCAGTTTACTTAGCTCCTACAATGAGCAGTTCTTC.

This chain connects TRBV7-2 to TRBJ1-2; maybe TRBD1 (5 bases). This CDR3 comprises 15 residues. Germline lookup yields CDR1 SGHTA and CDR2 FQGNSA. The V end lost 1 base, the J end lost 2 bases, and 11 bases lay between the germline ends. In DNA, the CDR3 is TGTGCCAGCAGCTTAGTCGACAGTCTGAACTATGGCTACACCTTC. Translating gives CASSLVDSLNYGYTF.

The CDR3 bases are TGTGCCAGCGGATTAAAATTTTGGAGTGGGAAGTCGGACAGGGGAGTAACAGATACGCAGTATTTT. Its protein product is CASGLKFWSGKSDRGVTDTQYF. V gene TRBV7-3 combines with J gene TRBJ2-3, with 9 bases lining up with TRBD1. Germline assignment: CDR1 SGHTA and CDR2 FQGTGA. V lost 8 bases to trimming and J lost 3 bases; unmatched junction nucleotides: 30. The CDR3 is made up of 22 amino acids.

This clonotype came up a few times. The CDR3 loop is CASRNRDSYEQYF. CDR3 DNA: TGTGCCAGCAGGAACAGGGATTCCTACGAGCAGTACTTC. This chain joins TRBV12-3 or TRBV12-4 and TRBJ2-7; tentative D call: TRBD1 (6 bases). Trimming pared 6 bases from V and 1 base from J, leaving 10 bases between. The CDR3 extends over 13 amino acids.

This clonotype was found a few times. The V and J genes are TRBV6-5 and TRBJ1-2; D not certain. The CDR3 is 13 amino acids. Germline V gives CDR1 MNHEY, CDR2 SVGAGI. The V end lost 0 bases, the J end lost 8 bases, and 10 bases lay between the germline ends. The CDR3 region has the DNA TGTGCCAGCAGTTACTCGTGGGTAGACGGCTACACCTTC. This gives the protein CASSYSWVDGYTF.

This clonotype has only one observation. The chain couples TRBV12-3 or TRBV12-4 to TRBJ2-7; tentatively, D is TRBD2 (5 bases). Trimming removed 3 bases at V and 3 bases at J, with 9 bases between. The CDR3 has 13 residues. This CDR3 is CASSLTGFYEQYV. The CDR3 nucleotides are TGTGCCAGCAGTTTGACGGGGTTCTACGAGCAGTACGTC.

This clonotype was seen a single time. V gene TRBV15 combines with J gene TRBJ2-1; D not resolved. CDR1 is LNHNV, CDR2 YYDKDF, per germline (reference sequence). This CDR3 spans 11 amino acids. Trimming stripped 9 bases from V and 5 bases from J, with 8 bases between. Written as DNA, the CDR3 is TGTGCCACTCTTAGTAACAATGAGCAGTTCTTC. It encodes CATLSNNEQFF.

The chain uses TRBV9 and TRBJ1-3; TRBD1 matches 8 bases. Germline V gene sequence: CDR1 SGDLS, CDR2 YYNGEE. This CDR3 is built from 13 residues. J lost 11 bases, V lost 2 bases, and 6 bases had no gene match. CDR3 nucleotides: TGTGCCAGCAGCGTTCAGGGGGCTGACCCCATATATTTT. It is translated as CASSVQGADPIYF.